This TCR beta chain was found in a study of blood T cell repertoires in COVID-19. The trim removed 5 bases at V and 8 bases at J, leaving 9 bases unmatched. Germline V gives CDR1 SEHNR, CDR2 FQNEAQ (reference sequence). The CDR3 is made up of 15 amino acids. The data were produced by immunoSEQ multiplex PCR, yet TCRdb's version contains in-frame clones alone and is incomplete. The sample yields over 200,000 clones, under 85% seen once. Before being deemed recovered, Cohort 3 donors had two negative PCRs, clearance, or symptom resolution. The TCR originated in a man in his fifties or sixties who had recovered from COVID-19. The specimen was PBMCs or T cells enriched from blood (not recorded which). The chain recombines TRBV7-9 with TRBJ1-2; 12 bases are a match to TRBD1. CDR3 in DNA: TGTGCCAGCAGCGCGCCGGGACAGGGGGCGGTCGGCTACACCTTC. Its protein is CASSAPGQGAVGYTF.